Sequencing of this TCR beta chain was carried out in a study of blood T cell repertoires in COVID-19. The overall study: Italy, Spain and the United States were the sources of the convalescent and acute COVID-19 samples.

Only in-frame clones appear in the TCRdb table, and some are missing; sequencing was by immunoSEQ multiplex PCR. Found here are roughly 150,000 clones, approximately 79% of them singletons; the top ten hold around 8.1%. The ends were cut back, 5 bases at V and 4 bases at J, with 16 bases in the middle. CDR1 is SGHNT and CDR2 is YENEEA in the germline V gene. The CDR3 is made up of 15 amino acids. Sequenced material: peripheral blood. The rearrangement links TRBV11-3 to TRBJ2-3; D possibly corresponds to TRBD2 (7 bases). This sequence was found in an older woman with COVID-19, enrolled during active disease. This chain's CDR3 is CASSPEGGAADTQYF. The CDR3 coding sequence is TGTGCCAGCAGCCCAGAGGGGGGGGCGGCAGATACGCAGTATTTT.